This T cell receptor beta chain is drawn from a study of control samples from healthy donors and cancer patients. A few counts support this clone. With 4 bases removed from V and 2 bases from J, the gap between germline ends came to 21 bases. Germline CDR1 and CDR2: SEHNR and FQNEAQ (reference sequence). The CDR3 runs 17 residues. Data came from immunoSEQ multiplex PCR; TCRdb stores just in-frame clones and leaves some out. The sample holds roughly 59,000 clones; roughly nine tenths are singletons and the top ten take about 1.7%. Material for sequencing was PBMCs. The V gene is TRBV7-9, the J gene TRBJ2-7, with a possible D match to TRBD1 (5 bases). This clonotype originated in a man aged 40-55 years with colorectal cancer. For the CDR3, the DNA is TGTGCCAGCAGCTCCCCGTCGGGCAGACACAGGACCTACGAGCAGTACTTC. It codes for CASSSPSGRHRTYEQYF.